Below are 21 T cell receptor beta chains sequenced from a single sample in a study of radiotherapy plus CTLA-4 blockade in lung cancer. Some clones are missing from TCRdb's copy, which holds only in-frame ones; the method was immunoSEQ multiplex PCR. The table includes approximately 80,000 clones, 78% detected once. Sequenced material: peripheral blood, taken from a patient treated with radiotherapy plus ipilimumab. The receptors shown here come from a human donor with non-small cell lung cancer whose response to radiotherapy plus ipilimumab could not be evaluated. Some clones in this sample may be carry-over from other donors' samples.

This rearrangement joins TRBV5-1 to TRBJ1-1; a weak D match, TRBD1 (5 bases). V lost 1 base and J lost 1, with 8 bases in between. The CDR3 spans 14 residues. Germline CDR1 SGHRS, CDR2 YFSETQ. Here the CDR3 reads CASSLRQSNTEAFF. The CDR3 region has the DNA TGCGCCAGCAGCTTGCGACAGTCGAACACTGAAGCTTTCTTT.

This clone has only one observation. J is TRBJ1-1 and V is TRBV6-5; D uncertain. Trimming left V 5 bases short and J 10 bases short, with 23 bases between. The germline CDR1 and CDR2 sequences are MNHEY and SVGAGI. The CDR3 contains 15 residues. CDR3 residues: CASSPGWTGSPTAFF. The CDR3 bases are TGTGCCAGCAGTCCCGGGTGGACGGGGTCCCCGACAGCTTTCTTT.

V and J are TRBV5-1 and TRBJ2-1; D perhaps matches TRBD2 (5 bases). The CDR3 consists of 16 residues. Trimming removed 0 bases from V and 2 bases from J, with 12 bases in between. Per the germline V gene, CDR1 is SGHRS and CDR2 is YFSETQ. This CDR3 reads CASSLVPGVTYNEQFF. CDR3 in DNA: TGCGCCAGCAGCTTGGTTCCCGGGGTAACCTACAATGAGCAGTTCTTC.

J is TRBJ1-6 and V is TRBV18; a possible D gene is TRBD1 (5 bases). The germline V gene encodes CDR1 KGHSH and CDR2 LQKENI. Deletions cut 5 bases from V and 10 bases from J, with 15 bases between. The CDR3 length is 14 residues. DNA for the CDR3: TGTGCCAGCTCAGTTCAGGGCCTGGGGTCACCCCTCCACTTT. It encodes CASSVQGLGSPLHF.

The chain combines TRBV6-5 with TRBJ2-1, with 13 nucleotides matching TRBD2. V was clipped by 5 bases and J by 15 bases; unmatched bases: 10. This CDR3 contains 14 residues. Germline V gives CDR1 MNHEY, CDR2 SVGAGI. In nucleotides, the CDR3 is TGTGCCAGCAGTAGCGGACTAGCGGGGGCCAACCCGTTCTTC. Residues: CASSSGLAGANPFF.

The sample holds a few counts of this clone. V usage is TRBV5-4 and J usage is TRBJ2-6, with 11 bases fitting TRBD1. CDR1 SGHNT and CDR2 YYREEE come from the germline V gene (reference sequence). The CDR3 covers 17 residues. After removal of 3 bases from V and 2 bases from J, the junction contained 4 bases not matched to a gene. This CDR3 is CASSWGDRGAGANVLTF. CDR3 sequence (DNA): TGTGCCAGCAGCTGGGGGGACAGGGGGGCTGGGGCCAACGTCCTGACTTTC. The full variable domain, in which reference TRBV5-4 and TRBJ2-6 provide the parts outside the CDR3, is ETGVTQSPTHLIKTRGQQVTLRCSSQSGHNTVSWYQQALGQGPQFIFQYYREEENGRGNFPPRFSGLQFPNYSSELNVNALELDDSALYLCASSWGDRGAGANVLTFGAGSRLTVL.

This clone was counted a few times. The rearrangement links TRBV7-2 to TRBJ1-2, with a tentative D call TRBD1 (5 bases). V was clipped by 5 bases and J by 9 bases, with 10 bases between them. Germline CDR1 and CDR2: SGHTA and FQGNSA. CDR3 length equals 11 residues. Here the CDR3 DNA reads TGTGCCAGCAGCCTAGGGGAGCGCTACACCTTC. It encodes CASSLGERYTF.

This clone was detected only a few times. The CDR3 nucleotides read TGTGCCAGCAGCCAGGGGTCCCGACAAGAGACCCAGTACTTC. It is translated as CASSQGSRQETQYF. This chain joins TRBV2 and TRBJ2-5; D possibly corresponds to TRBD1 (6 bases). The CDR3 loop spans 14 amino acids. Germline lookup yields CDR1 SNHLY and CDR2 FYNNEI. Trimming shortened V by 6 bases and J by 2 bases, and 13 bases separated the two germline ends.

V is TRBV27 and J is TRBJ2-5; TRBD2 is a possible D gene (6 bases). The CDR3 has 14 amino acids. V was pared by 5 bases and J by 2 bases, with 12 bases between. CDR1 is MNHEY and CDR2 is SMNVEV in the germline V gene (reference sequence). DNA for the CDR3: TGTGCCAGCAGTCCAAGGGACTTTCAAGAGACCCAGTACTTC. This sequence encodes CASSPRDFQETQYF.

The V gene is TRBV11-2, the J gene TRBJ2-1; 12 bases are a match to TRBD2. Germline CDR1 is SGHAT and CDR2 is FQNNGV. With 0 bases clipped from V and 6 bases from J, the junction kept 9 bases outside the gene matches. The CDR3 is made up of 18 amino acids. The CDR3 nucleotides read TGTGCCAGCAGCTTAGATCGGGTACGACTAGCGGGGGCCAATGAGCAGTTCTTC. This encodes CASSLDRVRLAGANEQFF.

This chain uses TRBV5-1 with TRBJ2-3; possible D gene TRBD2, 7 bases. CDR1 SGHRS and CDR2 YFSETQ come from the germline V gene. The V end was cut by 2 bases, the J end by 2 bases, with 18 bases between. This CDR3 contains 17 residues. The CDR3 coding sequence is TGCGCCAGCAGCTTAGGAACGGGGGGCCTCCACACAGATACGCAGTATTTT. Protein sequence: CASSLGTGGLHTDTQYF.

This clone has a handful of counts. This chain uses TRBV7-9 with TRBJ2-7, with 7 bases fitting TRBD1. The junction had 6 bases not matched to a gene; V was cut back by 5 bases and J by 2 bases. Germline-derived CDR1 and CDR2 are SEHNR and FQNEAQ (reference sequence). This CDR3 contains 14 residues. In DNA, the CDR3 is TGTGCCAGCAGCAAGGGGGACAGCACCTACGAGCAGTACTTC. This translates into CASSKGDSTYEQYF.

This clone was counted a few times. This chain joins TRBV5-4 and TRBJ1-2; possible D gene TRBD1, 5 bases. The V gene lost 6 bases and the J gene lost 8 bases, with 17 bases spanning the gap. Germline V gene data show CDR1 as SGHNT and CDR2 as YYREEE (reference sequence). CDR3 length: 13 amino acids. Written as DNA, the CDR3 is TGTGCCAGCACCCCGGGGAGGGGAGGAGGCTACACCTTC. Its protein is CASTPGRGGGYTF.

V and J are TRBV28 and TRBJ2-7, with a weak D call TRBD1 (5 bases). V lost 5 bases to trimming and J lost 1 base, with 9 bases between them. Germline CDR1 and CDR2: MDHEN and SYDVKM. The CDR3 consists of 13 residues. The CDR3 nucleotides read TGTGCCAGCAGTACTACAGGTTCCTACGAGCAGTACTTC. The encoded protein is CASSTTGSYEQYF.

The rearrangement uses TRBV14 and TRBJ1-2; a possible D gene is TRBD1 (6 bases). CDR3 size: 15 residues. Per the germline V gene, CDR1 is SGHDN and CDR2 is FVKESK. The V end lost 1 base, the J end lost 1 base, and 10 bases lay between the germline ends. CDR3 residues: CASSQGSGVNYGYTF. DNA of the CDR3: TGTGCCAGCAGCCAAGGGTCAGGGGTTAACTATGGCTACACCTTC.

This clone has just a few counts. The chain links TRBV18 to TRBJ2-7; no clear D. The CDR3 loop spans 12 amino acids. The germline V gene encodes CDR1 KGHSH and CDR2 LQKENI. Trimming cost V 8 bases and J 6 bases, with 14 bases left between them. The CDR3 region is CASTPPSGEQYF. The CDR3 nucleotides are TGTGCCAGCACCCCCCCCTCGGGCGAGCAGTACTTC.

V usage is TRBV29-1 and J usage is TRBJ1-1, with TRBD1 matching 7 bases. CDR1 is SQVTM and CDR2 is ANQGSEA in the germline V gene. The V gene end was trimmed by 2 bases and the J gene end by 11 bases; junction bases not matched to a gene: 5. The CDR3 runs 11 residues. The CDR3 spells CSVETTGNAFF. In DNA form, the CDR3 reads TGCAGCGTTGAAACGACAGGGAACGCTTTCTTT.

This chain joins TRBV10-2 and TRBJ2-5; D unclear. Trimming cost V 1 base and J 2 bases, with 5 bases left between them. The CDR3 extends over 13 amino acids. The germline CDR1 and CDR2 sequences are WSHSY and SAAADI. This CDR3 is CASSEYWQETQYF. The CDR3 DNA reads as TGCGCCAGCAGTGAGTACTGGCAAGAGACCCAGTACTTC.

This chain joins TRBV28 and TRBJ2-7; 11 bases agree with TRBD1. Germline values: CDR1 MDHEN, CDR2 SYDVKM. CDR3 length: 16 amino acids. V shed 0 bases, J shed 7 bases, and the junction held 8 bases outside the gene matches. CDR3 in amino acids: CASSLWTGTGGGEQYF. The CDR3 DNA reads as TGTGCCAGCAGTTTATGGACGGGGACAGGGGGTGGGGAGCAGTACTTC. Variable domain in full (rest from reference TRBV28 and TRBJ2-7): DVKVTQSSRYLVKRTGEKVFLECVQDMDHENMFWYRQDPGLGLRLIYFSYDVKMKEKGDIPEGYSVSREKKERFSLILESASTNQTSMYLCASSLWTGTGGGEQYFGPGTRLTVT.

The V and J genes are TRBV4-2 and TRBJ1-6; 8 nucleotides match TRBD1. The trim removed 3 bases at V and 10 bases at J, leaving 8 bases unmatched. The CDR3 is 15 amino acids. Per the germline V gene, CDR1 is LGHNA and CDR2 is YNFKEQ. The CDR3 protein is CASSQVTGGQSPLHF. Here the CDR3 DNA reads TGTGCCAGCAGCCAGGTTACAGGGGGTCAATCACCCCTCCACTTT.

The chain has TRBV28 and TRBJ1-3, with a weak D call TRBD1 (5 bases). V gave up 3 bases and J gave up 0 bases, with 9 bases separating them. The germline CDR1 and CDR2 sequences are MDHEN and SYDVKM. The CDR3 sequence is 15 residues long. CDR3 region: CASSLAGLSGNTIYF. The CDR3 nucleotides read TGTGCCAGCAGTTTGGCGGGGCTCTCTGGAAACACCATATATTTT. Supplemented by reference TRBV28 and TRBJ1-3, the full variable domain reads DVKVTQSSRYLVKRTGEKVFLECVQDMDHENMFWYRQDPGLGLRLIYFSYDVKMKEKGDIPEGYSVSREKKERFSLILESASTNQTSMYLCASSLAGLSGNTIYFGEGSWLTVV.